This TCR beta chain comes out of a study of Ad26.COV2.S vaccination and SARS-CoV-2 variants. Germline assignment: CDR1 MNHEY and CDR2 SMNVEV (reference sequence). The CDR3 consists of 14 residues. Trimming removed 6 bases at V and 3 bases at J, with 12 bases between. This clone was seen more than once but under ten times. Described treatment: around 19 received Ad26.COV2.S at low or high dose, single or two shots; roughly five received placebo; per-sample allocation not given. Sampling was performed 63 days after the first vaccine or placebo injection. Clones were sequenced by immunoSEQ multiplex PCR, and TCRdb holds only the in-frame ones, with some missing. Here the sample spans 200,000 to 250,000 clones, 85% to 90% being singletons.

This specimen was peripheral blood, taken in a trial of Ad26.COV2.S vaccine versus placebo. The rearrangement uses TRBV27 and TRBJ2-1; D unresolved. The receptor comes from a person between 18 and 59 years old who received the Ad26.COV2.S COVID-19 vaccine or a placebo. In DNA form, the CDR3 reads TGTGCCAGCAGCCCGGGTAACCTCTACAATGAGCAGTTCTTC. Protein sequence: CASSPGNLYNEQFF.